The rows below give T cell receptor beta chains drawn from one sample of a study of blood T cell repertoires in COVID-19. The protocol was immunoSEQ multiplex PCR, while the TCRdb copy is restricted to in-frame clones and leaves out a portion. The top ten hold roughly 1.9% of the sample, which has roughly 150,000 clones, about 83% seen once. Sequences were obtained from peripheral blood. The receptors here all came from an elderly woman with acute or convalescent COVID-19. The CDR3 runs from the conserved cysteine through the conserved F or W. D genes are given only for firm matches. Expanded clones are given a class, and other clones once, few, many or no size at all.

D gene	V gene	clone size	J gene	CDR3 protein	CDR3 DNA
.	TRBV5-1	.	TRBJ1-1	CASSVGGGAFAEAFF	TGCGCCAGCAGCGTTGGAGGGGGGGCTTTTGCTGAAGCTTTCTTT
.	TRBV28	.	TRBJ1-3	CASTLAGGRGTSGNTIYF	TGTGCCAGCACGTTGGCGGGAGGCAGGGGTACCTCTGGAAACACCATATATTTT
.	TRBV19	once	TRBJ1-5	CASSINSYGNQPQHF	TGTGCCAGTAGTATTAACAGCTATGGCAATCAGCCCCAGCATTTT
TRBD1	TRBV19	.	TRBJ1-6	CASSTSPTGESPLHF	TGTGCCAGTAGTACTTCGCCCACAGGGGAATCACCCCTCCACTTT
.	TRBV5-6	once	TRBJ2-3	CASSFWGDHFYF	TGTGCCAGCAGCTTTTGGGGGGACCATTTTTATTTT
TRBD2	TRBV7-2	.	TRBJ2-5	CASSLYGGSGETQYF	TGTGCCAGCAGCTTATATGGCGGGAGCGGAGAGACCCAGTACTTC
.	TRBV4-3	.	TRBJ2-4	CASSQDVSVAKNIQYF	TGCGCCAGCAGCCAAGATGTCAGCGTAGCCAAAAACATTCAGTACTTC
.	TRBV5-6	.	TRBJ2-7	CASSFHGGTYEQYF	TGTGCCAGCAGCTTTCACGGGGGAACCTACGAGCAGTACTTC
TRBD1	TRBV5-1	.	TRBJ2-2	CASSTDRGTGELFF	TGCGCCAGCAGCACGGACAGGGGCACCGGGGAGCTGTTTTTT
.	TRBV6-2/TRBV6-3	.	TRBJ2-1	CASSPRLSSYNEQFF	TGTGCCAGCAGCCCTCGACTAAGCTCCTACAATGAGCAGTTCTTC
TRBD2	TRBV6-6	.	TRBJ2-1	CASSYEREMPYNEQFF	TGTGCCAGCAGTTACGAGCGGGAGATGCCCTACAATGAGCAGTTCTTC
.	TRBV28	.	TRBJ1-2	CASSTGDYYGYTF	TGTGCCAGCTCAACAGGAGACTACTATGGCTACACCTTC
.	TRBV4-3	.	TRBJ2-4	CASSQNVAGAVNIQYF	TGCGCCAGCAGCCAAAACGTGGCGGGGGCAGTGAACATTCAGTACTTC
TRBD1	TRBV13	.	TRBJ1-1	CASRTNFQGAGAEAFF	TGTGCCAGCAGAACAAATTTCCAGGGGGCCGGGGCTGAAGCTTTCTTT
TRBD1	TRBV6-5	.	TRBJ1-2	CASTRIGTAYGYTF	TGTGCCAGCACTCGGATCGGGACAGCTTATGGCTACACCTTC
.	TRBV5-8	.	TRBJ1-6	CASSSNRLSHSPLHF	TGTGCCAGCAGCTCGAACAGGTTATCCCATTCACCCCTCCACTTT
.	TRBV7-2	.	TRBJ2-2	CASSVVGRRANTGELFF	TGTGCCAGCAGCGTCGTGGGTCGGAGAGCGAACACCGGGGAGCTGTTTTTT
TRBD1	TRBV19	.	TRBJ1-4	CASSTTGGTRKLFF	TGTGCCAGTAGTACCACAGGGGGCACAAGAAAACTGTTTTTT
.	TRBV20-1	.	TRBJ1-2	CSAIEEAANYGYTF	TGCAGTGCTATTGAGGAGGCAGCAAACTATGGCTACACCTTC
TRBD2	TRBV29-1	.	TRBJ2-3	CSVDGLELTDTQYF	TGCAGCGTTGACGGACTAGAATTGACAGATACGCAGTATTTT
.	TRBV4-1	.	TRBJ2-7	CASSQDLAIAYEQYF	TGCGCCAGCAGCCAAGATCTAGCTATTGCCTACGAGCAGTACTTC
.	TRBV4-3	.	TRBJ1-4	CASSQVTATNEKLFF	TGCGCCAGCAGCCAAGTCACAGCAACTAATGAAAAACTGTTTTTT
TRBD1	TRBV3-1/TRBV3-2	.	TRBJ1-5	CASSGQGRGQPQHF	TGTGCCAGCAGCGGACAGGGGAGGGGTCAGCCCCAGCATTTT
TRBD1	TRBV19	few	TRBJ1-1	CASTDRGANTEAFF	TGTGCCAGTACCGACAGGGGCGCGAACACTGAAGCTTTCTTT
.	TRBV4-1	.	TRBJ2-7	CASSQQGDGVYEQYF	TGCGCCAGCAGCCAACAGGGTGACGGAGTCTACGAGCAGTACTTC
TRBD1	TRBV30	many	TRBJ2-1	CAWSFLGQGRGEQFF	TGTGCCTGGAGTTTCCTAGGACAGGGTCGAGGGGAGCAGTTCTTC
.	TRBV29-1	.	TRBJ2-7	CSVAPGPTYEQYF	TGCAGCGTTGCCCCAGGGCCCACCTACGAGCAGTACTTC
TRBD2	TRBV3-1/TRBV3-2	.	TRBJ2-3	CASSQVSGKTDTQYF	TGTGCCAGCAGCCAAGTCAGCGGGAAGACAGATACGCAGTATTTT
TRBD1	TRBV4-1	.	TRBJ1-2	CASRLTGDNGYTF	TGCGCCAGCAGACTTACAGGGGATAATGGCTACACCTTC
TRBD1	TRBV6-5	once	TRBJ1-2	CASTGQYYGYTF	TGTGCCAGCACGGGACAGTACTATGGCTACACCTTC
.	TRBV9	.	TRBJ2-1	CASSVAGANEQFF	TGTGCCAGCAGCGTAGCGGGAGCAAATGAGCAGTTCTTC
.	TRBV28	.	TRBJ1-5	CASFSSNQPQHF	TGTGCCAGCTTTAGTAGCAATCAGCCCCAGCATTTT
TRBD2	TRBV4-1	.	TRBJ2-5	CASSPYERPGTIQETQYF	TGCGCCAGCAGCCCATATGAGCGTCCAGGGACTATACAAGAGACCCAGTACTTC
.	TRBV3-1/TRBV3-2	few	TRBJ1-1	CASSQGPGGVTEAFF	TGTGCCAGCAGCCAAGGTCCCGGGGGGGTCACTGAAGCTTTCTTT
TRBD1	TRBV4-1	.	TRBJ2-5	CASSQTGTGAWETQYF	TGCGCCAGCAGCCAAACAGGGACAGGGGCTTGGGAGACCCAGTACTTC
.	TRBV27	.	TRBJ2-1	CASSGGRYNEQFF	TGTGCCAGCAGTGGGGGGAGGTACAATGAGCAGTTCTTC
TRBD2	TRBV7-8	once	TRBJ2-3	CASSSRAGGTDTQYF	TGTGCCAGCAGCTCCCGAGCGGGGGGCACAGATACGCAGTATTTT
.	TRBV7-2	.	TRBJ2-3	CASSLGGGPAYTQYF	TGTGCCAGCAGCCTAGGGGGGGGGCCGGCGTATACGCAGTATTTT
TRBD1	TRBV10-2	.	TRBJ2-5	CASSRRQGVAETQYF	TGCGCCAGCAGTAGGAGACAGGGTGTAGCAGAGACCCAGTACTTC
TRBD2	TRBV15	.	TRBJ2-7	CATSRDRTSVGEQYF	TGTGCCACCAGCAGAGATCGGACTAGCGTGGGCGAGCAGTACTTC
.	TRBV10-3	.	TRBJ2-1	CAISDIDREQFF	TGTGCCATCAGTGACATAGACAGGGAGCAGTTCTTC
.	TRBV12-2	once	TRBJ1-5	CASRFPTPTGCNQPQHF	TGTGCAAGTCGCTTCCCGACCCCGACAGGGTGCAATCAGCCCCAGCATTTT
TRBD1	TRBV7-2	.	TRBJ1-4	CASSSPDRGSEKLFF	TGTGCCAGCAGCTCCCCGGACAGGGGCAGCGAAAAACTGTTTTTT
.	TRBV3-1/TRBV3-2	.	TRBJ1-1	CASSRRENTEAFF	TGTGCCAGCAGCCGCAGGGAAAACACTGAAGCTTTCTTT
.	TRBV3-1/TRBV3-2	.	TRBJ2-7	CASSQTPASYEQYF	TGTGCCAGCAGCCAAACTCCTGCGTCCTACGAGCAGTACTTC
.	TRBV6-6	.	TRBJ1-2	CASSRRGLDNYGYTF	TGTGCCAGCAGTAGGAGGGGCCTCGATAACTATGGCTACACCTTC
TRBD1	TRBV6-2/TRBV6-3	.	TRBJ1-4	CASSYGRSRGPNEKLFF	TGTGCCAGCAGTTACGGACGATCCAGGGGGCCTAATGAAAAACTGTTTTTT
TRBD1	TRBV3-1/TRBV3-2	.	TRBJ1-1	CASSLRDREAFF	TGTGCCAGCAGCCTTAGGGACAGGGAAGCTTTCTTT
TRBD2	TRBV29-1	.	TRBJ2-5	CSATGKTSRETQYF	TGCAGCGCCACTGGAAAGACTAGCCGAGAGACCCAGTACTTC
.	TRBV4-1	.	TRBJ1-2	CASSQDARGYYGYTF	TGCGCCAGCAGCCAAGATGCCCGGGGTTACTATGGCTACACCTTC
TRBD1	TRBV9	.	TRBJ1-4	CASSVSGGTGGEKLFF	TGTGCCAGCAGCGTGTCAGGTGGGACAGGGGGCGAAAAACTGTTTTTT
TRBD1	TRBV10-3	.	TRBJ1-6	CAINWDRADSPLHF	TGTGCCATCAATTGGGACAGGGCTGATTCACCCCTCCACTTT
TRBD1	TRBV7-2	.	TRBJ1-1	CASSPRTGRLLEAFF	TGTGCCAGCAGCCCAAGGACAGGGAGGTTGCTTGAAGCTTTCTTT
.	TRBV18	.	TRBJ1-1	CASSPVAGAFAEAFF	TGTGCCAGCTCACCGGTGGCAGGGGCTTTCGCTGAAGCTTTCTTT